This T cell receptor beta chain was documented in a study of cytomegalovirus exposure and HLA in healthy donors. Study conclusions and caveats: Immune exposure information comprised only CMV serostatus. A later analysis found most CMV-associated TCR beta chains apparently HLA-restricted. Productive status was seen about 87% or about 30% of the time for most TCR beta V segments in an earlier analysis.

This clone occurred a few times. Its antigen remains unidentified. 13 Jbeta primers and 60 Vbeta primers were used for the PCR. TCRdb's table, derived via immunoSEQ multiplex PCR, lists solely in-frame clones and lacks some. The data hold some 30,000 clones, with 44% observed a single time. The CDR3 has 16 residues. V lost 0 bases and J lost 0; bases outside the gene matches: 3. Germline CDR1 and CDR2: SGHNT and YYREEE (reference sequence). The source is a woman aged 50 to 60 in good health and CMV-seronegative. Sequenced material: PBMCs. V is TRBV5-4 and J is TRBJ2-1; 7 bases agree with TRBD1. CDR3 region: CASSLATGSSYNEQFF. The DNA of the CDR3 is TGTGCCAGCAGCTTGGCGACAGGGAGCTCCTACAATGAGCAGTTCTTC.